Presented here are 26 T cell receptor beta chains from one specimen sequenced in a study of blood T cell repertoires in COVID-19. Repertoires were generated with immunoSEQ multiplex PCR, while TCRdb's copy carries only in-frame clones and drops some. The top ten hold 3% to 4% of the sample, which has about 220,000 clones, about four fifths seen once. Sequencing was done on a sample of PBMCs or T cells enriched from blood (not recorded which). These receptors came from a woman aged 40 to 50 who had been exposed to COVID-19.

The chain has TRBV7-2 and TRBJ2-5, with D possibly matching TRBD1 (6 bases). Germline V gives CDR1 SGHTA, CDR2 FQGNSA. The V end was cut by 2 bases, the J end by 5 bases, with 9 bases between. This CDR3 spans 13 amino acids. The CDR3 region is CASSLHRVETQYF. CDR3 in DNA: TGTGCCAGCAGCTTACACAGGGTTGAGACCCAGTACTTC. Full variable domain (missing parts from reference TRBV7-2 and TRBJ2-5): GAGVSQSPSNKVTEKGKDVELRCDPISGHTALYWYRQSLGQGLEFLIYFQGNSAPDKSGLPSDRFSAERTGGSVSTLTIQRTQQEDSAVYLCASSLHRVETQYFGPGTRLLVL.

The CDR3 DNA reads as TGTGCCATCAGTGAGTGGGACAGTGGGTCACCCCTCCACTTT. Translation gives CAISEWDSGSPLHF. The V call is TRBV10-3, the J call TRBJ1-6; 7 bases are a match to TRBD1. Per germline, CDR1 ENHRY and CDR2 SYGVKD. There are 14 residues in the CDR3. The trim removed 1 base at V and 10 bases at J, leaving 4 bases unmatched.

This chain connects TRBV7-9 to TRBJ1-1, with no clear D. Germline V lookup: CDR1 SEHNR, CDR2 FQNEAQ (reference sequence). The CDR3 contains 13 residues. V was shortened by 5 bases and J by 6 bases, with 13 bases between the two germline ends. The CDR3 DNA reads TGTGCCAGCAGCACGGGAACGGAGGCTGAAGCTTTCTTT. It yields the protein CASSTGTEAEAFF.

The V call is TRBV7-2, the J call TRBJ2-7; D may be TRBD2 (7 bases). In germline, CDR1 is SGHTA, CDR2 FQGNSA. With 5 bases removed from V and 2 bases from J, the gap between germline ends came to 16 bases. CDR3 length: 15 residues. For the CDR3, the DNA is TGTGCCAGCAGCGATAGGTCCGGGGGGCCCTACGAGCAGTACTTC. It codes for CASSDRSGGPYEQYF.

The rearrangement links TRBV7-3 to TRBJ2-1, with TRBD2 identical over 11 bases. With 6 bases clipped from V and 0 bases from J, the junction kept 4 bases outside the gene matches. Per the germline V gene, CDR1 is SGHTA and CDR2 is FQGTGA. The CDR3 runs 16 residues. As DNA, the CDR3 is TGTGCCAGCAGTATTAGCGGGGGGGTCTCCTACAATGAGCAGTTCTTC. Residues: CASSISGGVSYNEQFF.

The chain carries TRBV29-1 and TRBJ2-7; 9 bases fit TRBD1. J lost 2 bases, V lost 4 bases, and 9 bases had no gene match. Germline V lookup: CDR1 SQVTM, CDR2 ANQGSEA. There are 15 residues in the CDR3. DNA for the CDR3: TGCAGCGTTGTTTTCGGACAGGGGTTTACCTACGAGCAGTACTTC. As protein: CSVVFGQGFTYEQYF.

This clone occurred once. The chain has TRBV19 and TRBJ2-3; D possibly corresponds to TRBD2 (8 bases). CDR3 length equals 16 residues. Deletions cut 3 bases from V and 2 bases from J, with 15 bases between. Germline values: CDR1 LNHDA, CDR2 SQIVND (reference sequence). The CDR3 reads CASSIRQGLVTDTQYF. The DNA of the CDR3 is TGTGCCAGTAGTATTAGACAGGGACTAGTCACAGATACGCAGTATTTT.

The chain has TRBV5-4 and TRBJ2-1, with a tentative D call TRBD2 (6 bases). In germline, CDR1 is SGHNT, CDR2 YYREEE (reference sequence). This CDR3 is built from 15 residues. V gave up 5 bases and J gave up 4 bases, with 16 bases separating them. CDR3 protein: CASSSAGRRYNEQFF. As DNA, the CDR3 is TGTGCCAGCAGTTCCGCGGGGCGACGGTACAATGAGCAGTTCTTC.

This chain connects TRBV19 to TRBJ2-1, with 7 bases that match TRBD1. Germline assignment: CDR1 LNHDA and CDR2 SQIVND (reference sequence). The CDR3 is 17 residues long. V shed 8 bases, J shed 7 bases, and the junction held 20 bases outside the gene matches. Written as DNA, the CDR3 is TGTGCCAGTCGAACAGGGGTAGGAGAGGTAGGGCGGAATGAGCAGTTCTTC. It yields the protein CASRTGVGEVGRNEQFF.

The chain employs TRBV6-7 and TRBJ2-7, with 12 nucleotides matching TRBD1. TRBV6-7 qualifies as an ORF whose function is uncertain. The V and J ends lost 4 bases and 6 bases, in that order; junction bases with no gene match: 13. There are 17 residues in the CDR3. CDR3 in amino acids: CASSFLSPGTGGGEQYF. DNA of the CDR3: TGTGCCAGCAGTTTCCTTTCACCCGGGACAGGGGGCGGCGAGCAGTACTTC.

CDR3: CASSRLSGTSTGSSYNEQFF. CDR3 DNA sequence: TGCGCCAGCAGCCGTCTTTCCGGGACTAGTACCGGGTCGTCCTACAATGAGCAGTTCTTC. The rearrangement links TRBV4-1 to TRBJ2-1; the match to TRBD2 covers 8 bases. V trimming: 4 bases; J trimming: 1 base; junction bases outside the gene matches: 18. This CDR3 has 20 residues. The germline V gene encodes CDR1 MGHRA and CDR2 YSYEKL.

V and J are TRBV10-3 and TRBJ2-6; D remains unclear. The germline V gene encodes CDR1 ENHRY and CDR2 SYGVKD. CDR3 length equals 13 residues. V was trimmed by 8 bases and J by 4 bases, leaving 9 bases between them. The CDR3 loop reads CAIWSAGANVLTF. As DNA, the CDR3 is TGTGCCATCTGGAGTGCCGGGGCCAACGTCCTGACTTTC.

In this sample, this clone turned up a few times. The rearrangement joins TRBV28 to TRBJ1-4; 9 nucleotides agree with TRBD1. Germline CDR1 reads MDHEN; CDR2 reads SYDVKM. Losses at the gene ends were 5 bases for V and 7 bases for J; bases not matched to a gene: 8. The CDR3 contains 15 residues. This chain's CDR3 is CASSDTGGRGEKLFF. CDR3 sequence (DNA): TGTGCCAGCAGTGATACAGGGGGCAGAGGTGAAAAACTGTTTTTT.

The CDR3 spells CASSPVGAYSPLHF. The DNA for the CDR3 is TGTGCCAGCAGCCCTGTGGGGGCCTATTCACCCCTCCACTTT. The chain carries TRBV7-8 and TRBJ1-6, with a possible D match to TRBD1 (6 bases). This CDR3 is 14 amino acids long. V lost 5 bases, J lost 8 bases, and 13 bases lay in between. Germline loops: CDR1 SGHVS, CDR2 FQNEAQ.

The rearrangement links TRBV7-2 to TRBJ2-2, with no clear D. Germline V lookup: CDR1 SGHTA, CDR2 FQGNSA. The CDR3 spans 14 residues. Trimming pared 5 bases from V and 4 bases from J, leaving 11 bases between. CDR3: CASSTRLGTGELFF. Here the CDR3 DNA reads TGTGCCAGCAGCACCCGACTGGGCACCGGGGAGCTGTTTTTT. The variable domain in full, completed from reference TRBV7-2 and TRBJ2-2, reads GAGVSQSPSNKVTEKGKDVELRCDPISGHTALYWYRQSLGQGLEFLIYFQGNSAPDKSGLPSDRFSAERTGGSVSTLTIQRTQQEDSAVYLCASSTRLGTGELFFGEGSRLTVL.

V is TRBV29-1 and J is TRBJ2-7, with a weak D call TRBD2 (5 bases). The CDR3 totals 12 residues. Trimming pared 5 bases from V and 3 bases from J, leaving 11 bases between. Germline CDR1 SQVTM, CDR2 ANQGSEA. The CDR3 protein is CSVSPGNYEQYF. CDR3 in DNA: TGCAGCGTTTCCCCGGGGAACTACGAGCAGTACTTC.

The chain is built from TRBV5-6 and TRBJ2-2; weak D call: TRBD1 (5 bases). This CDR3 comprises 13 residues. V was pared by 5 bases and J by 8 bases, with 13 bases between. From germline, CDR1 is SGHDT and CDR2 YYEEEE. The CDR3 bases are TGTGCCAGCAGTCTTAGGGGTTTGGGGGAGCTGTTTTTT. Amino acids: CASSLRGLGELFF.

V gene TRBV6-2 or TRBV6-3 combines with J gene TRBJ1-4; D gene unclear. Germline lookup yields CDR1 MNHEY and CDR2 SVGEGT. V was trimmed by 2 bases and J by 5 bases, leaving 15 bases between them. The CDR3 covers 16 residues. This CDR3 is CASSYVAGLKNEKLFF. CDR3 sequence (DNA): TGTGCCAGCAGTTACGTGGCAGGTCTTAAGAATGAAAAACTGTTTTTT.

The chain couples TRBV19 to TRBJ2-1; 12 bases are shared with TRBD2. The CDR3 covers 13 residues. V was pared by 7 bases and J by 6 bases, with 1 base of the junction left unmatched. Germline lookup yields CDR1 LNHDA and CDR2 SQIVND (reference sequence). CDR3 nucleotide sequence: TGTGCCAGTAAACTAGCGGGGGGCAATGAGCAGTTCTTC. This gives the protein CASKLAGGNEQFF.

In regard to this clone: This sample includes further DNA sequences coding for the same CDR3. The chain has TRBV12-3 or TRBV12-4 and TRBJ1-2, with TRBD1 matching 7 bases. Trimming at V came to 6 bases and at J to 2 bases, leaving 3 bases not matched to a gene. The CDR3 is 13 residues long. CDR3 amino acids: CASSLTGNYGYTF. As DNA, the CDR3 is TGTGCCAGCAGCTTGACAGGGAACTATGGCTACACCTTC.

This clone is a singleton in its sample. The gene calls are TRBV5-1 and TRBJ1-1, with 9 bases that match TRBD1. Per germline, CDR1 SGHRS and CDR2 YFSETQ. The CDR3 contains 16 residues. Trimming took 3 bases from V and 1 from J; bases not matched to a gene: 7. The CDR3 sequence: CASSSRPGQGNTEAFF. DNA of the CDR3: TGCGCCAGCAGCTCAAGACCGGGACAGGGGAACACTGAAGCTTTCTTT.

This clone has only one observation. The gene calls are TRBV19 and TRBJ1-3; TRBD1 matches at 7 bases. The V gene's germline CDR1 is LNHDA and CDR2 SQIVND (reference sequence). The CDR3 length is 16 residues. J lost 1 base, V lost 4 bases, and 7 bases had no gene match. In DNA form, the CDR3 reads TGTGCCAGTAGTACCCCAGGGGGTCCATCTGGAAACACCATATATTTT. Protein product: CASSTPGGPSGNTIYF.

The J gene is TRBJ1-1, the V gene TRBV7-8, with D unresolved. Per the germline V gene, CDR1 is SGHVS and CDR2 is FQNEAQ. This CDR3 contains 13 residues. V was clipped by 5 bases and J by 3 bases, with 10 bases between them. CDR3 coding DNA: TGTGCCAGCAGCCCCACAGCAGACACTGAAGCTTTCTTT. This gives the protein CASSPTADTEAFF.

V gene TRBV6-5 combines with J gene TRBJ2-7; tentatively, D is TRBD2 (6 bases). Looked up from germline, CDR1 is MNHEY and CDR2 is SVGAGI. V lost 7 bases to trimming and J lost 7 bases, with 14 bases between them. CDR3 size: 12 residues. The CDR3 spells CASNRLGWEQYF. DNA of the CDR3: TGTGCCAGCAACAGACTAGGCTGGGAGCAGTACTTC.

This chain links TRBV6-5 with TRBJ2-2; tentative D call: TRBD2 (5 bases). V was pared by 6 bases and J by 4 bases, with 12 bases between. The CDR3 runs to 14 residues. In germline, CDR1 is MNHEY, CDR2 SVGAGI. In DNA, the CDR3 is TGTGCCAGCAGCCGACGGGATATCACCGGGGAGCTGTTTTTT. It codes for CASSRRDITGELFF.

V is TRBV19 and J is TRBJ2-3; the match to TRBD2 covers 13 bases. V dropped 4 bases and J dropped 5; count of bases not matched to a gene: 9. This CDR3 is 17 amino acids long. Germline CDR1 is LNHDA and CDR2 is SQIVND (reference sequence). The CDR3 nucleotides read TGTGCCAGTAGTACCCTCGGACTAGCGGGGGACCGAGATACGCAGTATTTT. Amino acids: CASSTLGLAGDRDTQYF.